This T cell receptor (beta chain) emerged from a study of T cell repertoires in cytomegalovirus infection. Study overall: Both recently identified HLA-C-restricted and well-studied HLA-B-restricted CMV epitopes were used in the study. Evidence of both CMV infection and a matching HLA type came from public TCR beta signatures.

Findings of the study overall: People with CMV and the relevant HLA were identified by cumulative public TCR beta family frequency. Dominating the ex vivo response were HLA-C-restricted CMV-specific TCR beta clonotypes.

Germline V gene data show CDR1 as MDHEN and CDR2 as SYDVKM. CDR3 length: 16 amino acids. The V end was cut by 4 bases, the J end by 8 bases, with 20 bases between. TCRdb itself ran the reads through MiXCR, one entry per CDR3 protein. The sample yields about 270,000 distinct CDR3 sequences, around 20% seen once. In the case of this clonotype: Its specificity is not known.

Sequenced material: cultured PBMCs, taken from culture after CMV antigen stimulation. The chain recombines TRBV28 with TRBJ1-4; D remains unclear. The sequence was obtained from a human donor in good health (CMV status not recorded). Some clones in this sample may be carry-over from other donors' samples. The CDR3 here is CASSWFTRWAKEKLFF. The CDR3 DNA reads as TGTGCCAGCAGTTGGTTTACCCGTTGGGCCAAGGAAAAACTGTTTTTT.